The clone carrying this T cell receptor (beta chain) was counted at least ten times. Its antigen is unknown. Time point of the sample: pre-sensitization, week 0. The treatment denotes: therapeutic diphenylcyclopropenone sensitization with weekly scalp DPC. Blood draws came first, before each patch test. The CDR3 has 12 residues. From germline, CDR1 is DFQATT and CDR2 SNEGSKA (reference sequence). V was cut by 8 bases and J by 4 bases, with 14 bases left in between. Individual cDNA molecules received unique molecular identifiers in the library. In TCRdb, the RACE reads were re-called with MiXCR into one record per CDR3 protein. The sample carries fewer than 300,000 distinct CDR3 sequences, 7% to 10% recorded once. This specimen comes from a study of human T cells and chemical hapten exposure. The study's findings and limits: TCRs at high frequency, those above 1 in 1000, did not change with DPC sensitization.

The chain has TRBV20-1 and TRBJ2-5, with no clear D. The sequence came from a middle-aged woman with alopecia areata. Some clones in this sample may be carry-over from other donors' samples. The sequencing used whole blood, collected in connection with sensitization to the hapten diphenylcyclopropenone (DPC). In nucleotides, the CDR3 is TGCAGTCGTATGGGTAGTGGAGAGACCCAGTACTTC. Its translation: CSRMGSGETQYF.